Shown below are 11 T cell receptor beta chains from a single sample sequenced in a study of long-term antiretroviral therapy in people with HIV. The assay, immunoSEQ v3.0, was run at survey level. Measured with immunoSEQ multiplex PCR; TCRdb has only the in-frame clones, and not every one. The sample shows 25,000 to 35,000 clones, roughly 79% of them seen only once. The starting material was unsorted PBMCs, obtained 3.1 years after starting antiretroviral therapy. These receptors all stem from a woman between 45 and 65 years old with HIV.

This chain joins TRBV18 and TRBJ2-1; possibly TRBD1 or TRBD2 for D (5 bases each). V lost 2 bases, J lost 4 bases, and 15 bases lay in between. The CDR3 totals 16 residues. In germline, CDR1 is KGHSH, CDR2 LQKENI. CDR3 sequence: CASSPDPGQGYNEQFF. CDR3 DNA sequence: TGTGCCAGCTCACCAGACCCGGGGCAGGGATACAATGAGCAGTTCTTC.

The chain combines TRBV7-2 with TRBJ2-7, with TRBD1 matching 7 bases. Germline assignment: CDR1 SGHTA and CDR2 FQGNSA. The CDR3 spans 16 residues. V lost 5 bases to trimming and J lost 0 bases; unmatched junction nucleotides: 10. CDR3 bases: TGTGCCAGCAGCCCGTATACAGGGGCAGGCTCCTACGAGCAGTACTTC. It codes for CASSPYTGAGSYEQYF.

The CDR3 loop is CASSSLAGAKQETQYF. CDR3 DNA sequence: TGTGCCAGCAGCTCCTTAGCGGGGGCGAAACAAGAGACCCAGTACTTC. The V gene is TRBV7-8, the J gene TRBJ2-5; 9 nucleotides agree with TRBD2. With V trimmed by 4 bases and J by 2 bases, 8 bases remained unmatched. Germline V gives CDR1 SGHVS, CDR2 FQNEAQ. This CDR3 contains 16 residues. Complete variable domain (other parts from reference TRBV7-8 and TRBJ2-5): GAGVSQSPRYKVAKRGQDVALRCDPISGHVSLFWYQQALGQGPEFLTYFQNEAQLDKSGLPSDRFFAERPEGSVSTLKIQRTQQEDSAVYLCASSSLAGAKQETQYFGPGTRLLVL.

The rearrangement uses TRBV10-2 and TRBJ2-2, with TRBD2 identical over 10 bases. The CDR3 totals 17 residues. Looked up from germline, CDR1 is WSHSY and CDR2 is SAAADI. The V gene end was trimmed by 2 bases and the J gene end by 2 bases; junction bases not matched to a gene: 5. The DNA for the CDR3 is TGCGCCAGCAGTGAGCTTAGCGGGGGGCCAAACACCGGGGAGCTGTTTTTT. Amino acids: CASSELSGGPNTGELFF.

The chain joins TRBV13 to TRBJ1-2; 8 bases align to TRBD1. There are 12 residues in the CDR3. CDR1 PRHDT and CDR2 FYEKMQ come from the germline V gene (reference sequence). Germline trimming cut 3 bases from V and 6 bases from J; bases unmatched to any gene: 0. The CDR3 region has the DNA TGTGCCAGCAGCTTGACAGGGGATGGCTACACCTTC. Encoded protein: CASSLTGDGYTF.

The V gene is TRBV10-3, the J gene TRBJ1-2; maybe TRBD1 (5 bases). Trimming cost V 4 bases and J 4 bases, with 10 bases left between them. The CDR3 is 13 amino acids. Germline V gene lookup returns CDR1 ENHRY and CDR2 SYGVKD. The DNA for the CDR3 is TGTGCCATCAGTGTAGACAGAGGCTATGGCTACACCTTC. Its protein is CAISVDRGYGYTF.

This chain joins TRBV7-9 and TRBJ2-7, with 7 positions matching TRBD1. The V gene's germline CDR1 is SEHNR and CDR2 FQNEAQ (reference sequence). The CDR3 is 13 residues long. V lost 4 bases and J lost 2; bases outside the gene matches: 2. CDR3: CASSYQGAYEQYV. The CDR3 DNA reads TGTGCCAGCAGCTACCAGGGGGCCTACGAGCAGTACGTC.

V and J are TRBV4-1 and TRBJ2-7, with D perhaps matching TRBD1 or TRBD2 (7 bases each). The V gene's germline CDR1 is MGHRA and CDR2 YSYEKL. The germline V and J ends were trimmed by 1 base and 2 bases, with 18 bases remaining between them. The CDR3 extends over 17 amino acids. In nucleotides, the CDR3 is TGCGCCAGCAGCCAAGGGGGGGGGACAGCCTATACCTACGAGCAGTACTTC. This translates into CASSQGGGTAYTYEQYF.

V is TRBV5-1 and J is TRBJ2-3; either TRBD1 or TRBD2 may fit D (6 bases each). The CDR3 loop spans 13 amino acids. Deletions cut 4 bases from V and 4 bases from J, with 10 bases between. Germline assignment: CDR1 SGHRS and CDR2 YFSETQ. The CDR3 loop is CASSPGAADTQYF. In DNA form, the CDR3 reads TGCGCCAGCAGCCCGGGGGCCGCAGATACGCAGTATTTT.

This chain links TRBV5-1 with TRBJ2-1, with no clear D. Germline loops: CDR1 SGHRS, CDR2 YFSETQ. With 5 bases removed from V and 7 bases from J, the gap between germline ends came to 13 bases. The CDR3 length is 13 residues. The CDR3: CASRTSSSNEQFF. The CDR3 DNA sequence: TGCGCCAGCAGGACTTCATCCTCTAATGAGCAGTTCTTC.

This clone was seen just once. The V call is TRBV6-4, the J call TRBJ2-2; D might be TRBD2 (7 bases). The CDR3 extends over 14 amino acids. Germline V gene data show CDR1 as MRHNA and CDR2 as SNTAGT. Trimming shortened V by 2 bases and J by 7 bases, and 11 bases separated the two germline ends. Written as DNA, the CDR3 is TGTGCCAGCAGTGACGGGGGGGCCAGCGGGGAGCTGTTTTTT. Amino acids: CASSDGGASGELFF.